One sample yielded the 24 T cell receptor beta chains listed below, sequenced in a study of control samples from healthy donors and cancer patients (dated by TCRdb to the early 2020s). Library preparation was by the immunoSEQ multiplex PCR assay. Sourced from immuneACCESS, this table was stored by TCRdb with only in-frame sequences that have V and J called. A share of the clones is absent; for the studies checked, an unresolved V gene accounts for under half, and the remainder has no known explanation. For this sample there are some 74,000 clones; 83% appear just once. The ten top clones hold roughly 14% of the sample. Sequenced: blood. The receptors were gathered from a man aged 55 to 70 in good health.

This clone is medium-sized by share. The rearrangement joins TRBV24-1 to TRBJ1-1; D is uncertain. V dropped 7 bases and J dropped 1 base, with 12 bases sitting between them. The length of the CDR3 is 14 residues. The germline V gene has CDR1 KGHDR and CDR2 SFDVKD. For the CDR3, the DNA is TGTGCCACCAGAGGTAGTCAACCGAACACTGAAGCTTTCTTT. This gives the protein CATRGSQPNTEAFF.

The J gene is TRBJ1-3, the V gene TRBV4-3; unclear D gene. V was trimmed by 0 bases and J by 4 bases, leaving 7 bases between them. The germline gives CDR1 LGHNA, CDR2 YSLEER. CDR3 length: 14 residues. In DNA, the CDR3 is TGCGCCAGCAGCCAAGATTTGGGGGGAAACACCATATATTTT. Its protein product is CASSQDLGGNTIYF.

The chain employs TRBV6-4 and TRBJ2-3; 9 nucleotides agree with TRBD2. V shed 6 bases, J shed 3 bases, and the junction held 7 bases outside the gene matches. Germline V gives CDR1 MRHNA, CDR2 SNTAGT. The CDR3 totals 15 residues. The CDR3 loop is CASSAAGGGTDTQYF. CDR3 bases: TGTGCCAGCAGCGCGGCGGGAGGGGGTACAGATACGCAGTATTTT.

This clone occurred once. The V and J genes are TRBV28 and TRBJ2-7; 10 bases map to TRBD2. The length of the CDR3 is 14 residues. The V segment lost 3 bases and the J segment 4 bases; nucleotides outside the gene matches: 3. CDR1 is MDHEN, CDR2 SYDVKM, per germline. CDR3 DNA: TGTGCCAGCAGTTTTATACTAGCGGGATACGAGCAGTACTTC. Protein sequence: CASSFILAGYEQYF.

J is TRBJ2-7 and V is TRBV6-5; 7 bases map to TRBD1. Losses at the gene ends were 7 bases for V and 2 bases for J; bases not matched to a gene: 8. The CDR3 contains 14 residues. Germline V CDR1 and CDR2: MNHEY, SVGAGI. The CDR3 nucleotides read TGTGCCAGCACCCACGACAGGGAGCCCTACGAGCAGTACTTC. It codes for CASTHDREPYEQYF.

The chain uses TRBV6-6 and TRBJ1-6; TRBD1 is a possible D gene (5 bases). Germline-derived CDR1 and CDR2 are MNHNY and SVGAGI (reference sequence). V was clipped by 2 bases and J by 10 bases, with 9 bases between them. The CDR3 spans 13 residues. CDR3 loop: CASSYGGRSPLHF. In DNA, the CDR3 is TGTGCCAGCAGTTACGGGGGACGGTCACCCCTCCACTTT.

This chain connects TRBV19 to TRBJ1-3; D uncertain. V lost 7 bases and J lost 1, with 17 bases in between. Germline V gene sequence: CDR1 LNHDA, CDR2 SQIVND (reference sequence). The CDR3 is made up of 16 amino acids. CDR3 sequence: CASTPNRRLSGNTIYF. CDR3 DNA sequence: TGTGCCAGTACCCCGAATAGACGGTTATCTGGAAACACCATATATTTT.

This clone was seen once. This sequence joins TRBV25-1 and TRBJ1-1; the D is unclear. CDR3 length: 14 amino acids. CDR1 and CDR2 (germline): MGHDK, SYGVNS. Trimming cost V 6 bases and J 10 bases, with 21 bases left between them. The chain's CDR3 is CASRKDNRVSGAFF. CDR3 DNA: TGTGCCAGCAGAAAGGATAATAGGGTTTCAGGAGCTTTCTTT.

This rearrangement joins TRBV6-5 to TRBJ2-7, with TRBD1 matching over 9 bases. This CDR3 is 15 amino acids long. V lost 2 bases to trimming and J lost 6 bases; unmatched junction nucleotides: 8. Germline CDR1 reads MNHEY; CDR2 reads SVGAGI. CDR3 sequence: CASSYTSGTGSEQYF. For the CDR3, the DNA is TGTGCCAGCAGTTACACGTCCGGGACAGGGTCCGAGCAGTACTTC.

The V gene is TRBV6-5, the J gene TRBJ2-4, with D possibly called TRBD1 or TRBD2 (5 bases each). Germline V gene lookup returns CDR1 MNHEY and CDR2 SVGAGI. V lost 2 bases to trimming and J lost 9 bases, with 5 bases between them. The CDR3 loop spans 11 amino acids. The CDR3: CASSYGGIQYF. For the CDR3, the DNA is TGTGCCAGCAGTTACGGGGGCATTCAGTACTTC.

The V gene is TRBV27, the J gene TRBJ2-7; D gene uncertain. The germline gives CDR1 MNHEY, CDR2 SMNVEV (reference sequence). V shed 3 bases and J shed 6 bases, with 12 bases lying between them. The CDR3 is made up of 13 amino acids. The CDR3 sequence: CASSFTVQREQYF. In nucleotides, the CDR3 is TGTGCCAGCAGTTTTACAGTTCAGCGCGAGCAGTACTTC.

The chain is built from TRBV14 and TRBJ2-3, with no clear D. The CDR3 is 13 residues long. V was clipped by 1 base and J by 2 bases, with 4 bases between them. Germline loops: CDR1 SGHDN, CDR2 FVKESK. The CDR3 nucleotides are TGTGCCAGCAGCCAAGGTGTCACAGATACGCAGTATTTT. This gives the protein CASSQGVTDTQYF.

This clone was picked up a small number of times. V is TRBV4-3 and J is TRBJ2-7; TRBD2 matches 9 bases. The CDR3 totals 15 residues. J gave up 4 bases and V 0 bases, and 4 bases lay outside the gene matches. Germline V gene sequence: CDR1 LGHNA, CDR2 YSLEER. CDR3 residues: CASSQETSGLYEQYF. CDR3 bases: TGCGCCAGCAGCCAAGAGACTAGCGGATTATACGAGCAGTACTTC.

The V and J genes are TRBV13 and TRBJ1-4; D remains ambiguous. Germline V gene data show CDR1 as PRHDT and CDR2 as FYEKMQ (reference sequence). Trimming took off 5 bases at V and 3 bases at J, with 10 bases between the two ends. This CDR3 is 14 amino acids long. In nucleotides, the CDR3 is TGTGCCAGCAGCCCAGAAAACTCTAATGAAAAACTGTTTTTT. Translation: CASSPENSNEKLFF.

This rearrangement joins TRBV30 to TRBJ1-5, with unresolved D. The CDR3 is 13 residues long. Trimming cost V 2 bases and J 4 bases, with 9 bases left between them. Germline loops: CDR1 GTSNPN, CDR2 SVGIG (reference sequence). CDR3 bases: TGTGCCTGGAGTTCCGGGAAGAATCAGCCCCAGCATTTT. It encodes CAWSSGKNQPQHF.

The chain couples TRBV7-9 to TRBJ2-1; 8 nucleotides line up with TRBD2. J was trimmed by 3 bases and V by 0 bases; bases with no gene match: 4. Germline V lookup: CDR1 SEHNR, CDR2 FQNEAQ (reference sequence). The CDR3 has 16 residues. The chain's CDR3 is CASSLAPAGDYNEQFF. In DNA, the CDR3 is TGTGCCAGCAGCTTAGCGCCAGCGGGAGACTACAATGAGCAGTTCTTC.

This rearrangement joins TRBV15 to TRBJ2-1, with D unresolved. The CDR3 sequence is 12 residues long. Trimming took off 1 base at V and 10 bases at J, with 8 bases between the two ends. CDR1 LNHNV and CDR2 YYDKDF come from the germline V gene (reference sequence). The DNA for the CDR3 is TGTGCCACCAGCAGAGGAGAGTACGAGCAGTTCTTC. This translates into CATSRGEYEQFF.

The genes are TRBV6-5 and TRBJ2-1; 9 bases are a match to TRBD2. The CDR3 has 16 amino acids. The V gene end was trimmed by 2 bases and the J gene end by 0 bases; junction bases not matched to a gene: 2. Germline V gene lookup returns CDR1 MNHEY and CDR2 SVGAGI. CDR3 bases: TGTGCCAGCAGTTACGGCGGGGGGGTCTCCTACAATGAGCAGTTCTTC. Residues: CASSYGGGVSYNEQFF.

A single count supports this clone. The rearrangement links TRBV18 to TRBJ1-2; D ambiguous. The CDR3 runs 13 residues. V lost 7 bases and J 6 bases, leaving 15 bases between the germline ends. CDR1 is KGHSH and CDR2 is LQKENI in the germline V gene. The CDR3 here is CASFVGRGHGYTF. CDR3 bases: TGTGCCAGCTTCGTAGGGCGGGGTCATGGCTACACCTTC.

The chain couples TRBV5-1 to TRBJ2-6; no clear D. The CDR3 totals 17 residues. Germline CDR1 and CDR2: SGHRS and YFSETQ. Trimming pared 0 bases from V and 0 bases from J, leaving 10 bases between. The CDR3 DNA reads as TGCGCCAGCAGCTTGGCCTTAGAAAACTCTGGGGCCAACGTCCTGACTTTC. Translating gives CASSLALENSGANVLTF.

This clone was seen a few times. J is TRBJ2-5 and V is TRBV7-6; TRBD1 agrees at 9 bases. Trimming took 2 bases from V and 5 from J; bases not matched to a gene: 9. Germline-derived CDR1 and CDR2 are SGHVS and FNYEAQ. The CDR3 loop spans 16 amino acids. The CDR3 DNA reads as TGTGCCAGCAGCTTAAGCGGGACAGGGAGTGAGGAGACCCAGTACTTC. Its protein product is CASSLSGTGSEETQYF.

CDR3 coding DNA: TGTGCCACTGGGTTAATGAACACTGAAGCTTTCTTT. Protein product: CATGLMNTEAFF. The chain couples TRBV10-3 to TRBJ1-1, with D uncertain. Trimming removed 10 bases from V and 0 bases from J, with 9 bases in between. CDR1 and CDR2 (germline): ENHRY, SYGVKD. The CDR3 has 12 residues.

The chain couples TRBV19 to TRBJ2-3; TRBD1 aligns across 7 bases. Germline CDR1 reads LNHDA; CDR2 reads SQIVND (reference sequence). Trimming cost V 2 bases and J 0 bases; bases outside gene matches: 11. The CDR3 has 18 amino acids. The CDR3 DNA reads TGTGCCAGTAGTATAATCCTCATTGGGACAGACAGCACAGATACGCAGTATTTT. It translates to CASSIILIGTDSTDTQYF.

The chain employs TRBV30 and TRBJ1-3; TRBD1 agrees at 8 bases. The V gene end was trimmed by 0 bases and the J gene end by 3 bases; junction bases not matched to a gene: 13. The CDR3 is 18 amino acids. Per germline, CDR1 GTSNPN and CDR2 SVGIG (reference sequence). The CDR3 here is CAWSVCQGAGCFGNTIYF. The CDR3 nucleotides read TGTGCCTGGAGTGTTTGCCAGGGGGCAGGCTGTTTTGGAAACACCATATATTTT.